This T cell receptor (beta chain) was identified in a study of blood T cell repertoires in COVID-19. Original analysis: Cell counts per sample came from amplifying reference gene primers. The assay was immunoSEQ multiplex PCR, and TCRdb's table has in-frame clones only and misses some. V and J calls and clone size are as listed in that table; D and trimming were resolved from the DNA. The data show 300,000 to 350,000 clones, roughly 90% seen once. A Seattle source enrolled patients during active infection and followed them longitudinally. The clonotype originates from a woman in her thirties with COVID-19, enrolled during active disease. Sequencing input: peripheral blood.

DNA for the CDR3: TGTGCCAGCAGTGGTAACCAGGGGGGAACTGAAGCTTTCTTT. It codes for CASSGNQGGTEAFF. The chain couples TRBV28 to TRBJ1-1, with 7 bases matching TRBD1. Trimming at V came to 5 bases and at J to 5 bases, leaving 8 bases not matched to a gene. The CDR3 extends over 14 amino acids. Germline loops: CDR1 MDHEN, CDR2 SYDVKM.